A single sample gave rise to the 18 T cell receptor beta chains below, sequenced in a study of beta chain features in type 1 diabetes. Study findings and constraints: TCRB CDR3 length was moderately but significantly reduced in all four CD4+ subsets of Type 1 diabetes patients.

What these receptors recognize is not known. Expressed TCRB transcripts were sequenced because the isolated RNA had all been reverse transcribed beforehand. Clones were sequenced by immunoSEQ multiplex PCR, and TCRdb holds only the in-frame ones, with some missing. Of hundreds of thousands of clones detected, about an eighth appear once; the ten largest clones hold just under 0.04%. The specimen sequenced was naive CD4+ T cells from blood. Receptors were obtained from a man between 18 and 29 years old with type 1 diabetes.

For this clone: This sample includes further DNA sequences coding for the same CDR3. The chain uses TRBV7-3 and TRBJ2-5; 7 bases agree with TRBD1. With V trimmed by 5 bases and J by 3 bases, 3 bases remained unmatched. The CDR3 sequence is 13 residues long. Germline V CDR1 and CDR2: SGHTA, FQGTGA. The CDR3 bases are TGTGCCAGCAGCCGACAGGGTGAAGAGACCCAGTACTTC. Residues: CASSRQGEETQYF. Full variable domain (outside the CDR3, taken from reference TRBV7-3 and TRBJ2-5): GAGVSQTPSNKVTEKGKYVELRCDPISGHTALYWYRQSLGQGPEFLIYFQGTGAADDSGLPNDRFFAVRPEGSVSTLKIQRTERGDSAVYLCASSRQGEETQYFGPGTRLLVL.

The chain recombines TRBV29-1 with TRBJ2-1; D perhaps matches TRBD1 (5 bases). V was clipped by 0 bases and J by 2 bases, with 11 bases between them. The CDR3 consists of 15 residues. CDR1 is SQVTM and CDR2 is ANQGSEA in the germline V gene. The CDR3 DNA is TGCAGCGTTGAAGACTGGCGACAGCCCTACAATGAGCAGTTCTTC. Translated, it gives CSVEDWRQPYNEQFF.

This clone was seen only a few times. The CDR3 DNA sequence: TGCAGTGCTAGGGACCTTAGCCACTACACCTTC. Its protein product is CSARDLSHYTF. The V gene is TRBV20-1, the J gene TRBJ1-2; unclear D gene. The V gene lost 3 bases and the J gene lost 10 bases, with 12 bases spanning the gap. CDR1 and CDR2 (germline): DFQATT, SNEGSKA (reference sequence). This CDR3 spans 11 amino acids.

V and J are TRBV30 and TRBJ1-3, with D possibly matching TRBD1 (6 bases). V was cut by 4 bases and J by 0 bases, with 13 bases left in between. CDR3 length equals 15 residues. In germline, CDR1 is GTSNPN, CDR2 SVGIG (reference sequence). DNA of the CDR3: TGTGCCTGGATAACGACAGGCTACTCTGGAAACACCATATATTTT. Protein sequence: CAWITTGYSGNTIYF.

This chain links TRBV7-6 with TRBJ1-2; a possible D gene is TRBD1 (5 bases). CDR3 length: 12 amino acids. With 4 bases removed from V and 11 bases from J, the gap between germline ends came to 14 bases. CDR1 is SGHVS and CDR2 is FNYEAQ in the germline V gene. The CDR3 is CASSSPGTPYTF. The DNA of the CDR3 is TGTGCCAGCAGCTCCCCCGGGACCCCTTACACCTTC. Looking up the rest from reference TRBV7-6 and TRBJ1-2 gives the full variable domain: GAGVSQSPRYKVTKRGQDVALRCDPISGHVSLYWYRQALGQGPEFLTYFNYEAQQDKSGLPNDRFSAERPEGSISTLTIQRTEQRDSAMYRCASSSPGTPYTFGSGTRLTVV.

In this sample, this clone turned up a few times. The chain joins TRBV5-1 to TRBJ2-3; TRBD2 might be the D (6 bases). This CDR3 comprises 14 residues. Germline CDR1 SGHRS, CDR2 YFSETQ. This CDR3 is CATSEGGGTDTQYF. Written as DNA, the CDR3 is TGCGCTACCAGCGAGGGAGGTGGCACAGATACGCAGTATTTT.

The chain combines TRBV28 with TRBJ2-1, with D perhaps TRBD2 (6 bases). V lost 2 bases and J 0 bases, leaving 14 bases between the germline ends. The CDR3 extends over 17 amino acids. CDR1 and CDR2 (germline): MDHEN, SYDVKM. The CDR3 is CASSLRGVPFSYNEQFF. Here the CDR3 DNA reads TGTGCCAGCAGTTTACGCGGGGTCCCCTTCTCCTACAATGAGCAGTTCTTC.

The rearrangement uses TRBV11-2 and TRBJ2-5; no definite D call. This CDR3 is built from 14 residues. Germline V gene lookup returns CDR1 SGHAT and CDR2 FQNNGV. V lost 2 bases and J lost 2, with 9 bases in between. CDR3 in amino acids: CASSLSPGQETQYF. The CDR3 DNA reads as TGTGCCAGCAGCTTAAGCCCAGGTCAAGAGACCCAGTACTTC.

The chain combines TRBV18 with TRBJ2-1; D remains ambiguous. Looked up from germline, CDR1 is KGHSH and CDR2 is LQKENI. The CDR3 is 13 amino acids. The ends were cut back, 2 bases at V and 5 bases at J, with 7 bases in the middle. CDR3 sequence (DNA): TGTGCCAGCTCACCAGGGGTCAACAATGAGCAGTTCTTC. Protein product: CASSPGVNNEQFF.

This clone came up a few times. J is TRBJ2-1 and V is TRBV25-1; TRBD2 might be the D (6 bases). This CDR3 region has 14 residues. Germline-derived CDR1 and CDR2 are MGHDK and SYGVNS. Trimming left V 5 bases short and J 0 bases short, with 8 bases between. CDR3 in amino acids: CASSRRGSYNEQFF. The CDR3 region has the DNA TGTGCCAGCAGTAGGCGGGGCTCCTACAATGAGCAGTTCTTC.

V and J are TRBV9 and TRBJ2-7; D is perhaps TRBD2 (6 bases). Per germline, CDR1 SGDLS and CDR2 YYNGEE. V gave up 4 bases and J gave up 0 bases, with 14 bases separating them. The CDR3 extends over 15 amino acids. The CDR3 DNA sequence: TGTGCCAGCAGCCCCCAAGGAGGGTTCTCCTACGAGCAGTACTTC. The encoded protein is CASSPQGGFSYEQYF.

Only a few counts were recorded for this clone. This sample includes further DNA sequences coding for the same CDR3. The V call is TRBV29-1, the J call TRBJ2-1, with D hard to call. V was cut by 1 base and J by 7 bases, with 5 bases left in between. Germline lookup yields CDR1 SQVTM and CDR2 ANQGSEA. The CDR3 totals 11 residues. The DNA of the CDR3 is TGCAGCGTTGAAGGTAGTAATGAGCAGTTCTTC. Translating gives CSVEGSNEQFF.

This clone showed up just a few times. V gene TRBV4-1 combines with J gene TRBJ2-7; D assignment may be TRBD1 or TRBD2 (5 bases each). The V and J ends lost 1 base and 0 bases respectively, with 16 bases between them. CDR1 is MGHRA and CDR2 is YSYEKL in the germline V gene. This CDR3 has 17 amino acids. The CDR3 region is CASSQALGTGSSYEQYF. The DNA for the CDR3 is TGCGCCAGCAGCCAAGCACTAGGGACGGGAAGCTCCTACGAGCAGTACTTC.

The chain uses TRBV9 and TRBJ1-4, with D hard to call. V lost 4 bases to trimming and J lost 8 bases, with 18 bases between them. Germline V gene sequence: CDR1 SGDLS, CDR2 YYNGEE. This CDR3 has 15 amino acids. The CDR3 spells CASSPTTERREKLFF. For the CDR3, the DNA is TGTGCCAGCAGCCCTACGACGGAGAGGAGGGAAAAACTGTTTTTT.

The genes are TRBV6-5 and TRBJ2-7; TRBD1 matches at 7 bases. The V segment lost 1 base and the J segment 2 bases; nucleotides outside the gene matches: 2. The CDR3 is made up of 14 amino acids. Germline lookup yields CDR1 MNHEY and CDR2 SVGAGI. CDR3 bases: TGTGCCAGCAGTTACTTGACAGGGACCTACGAGCAGTACTTC. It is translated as CASSYLTGTYEQYF.

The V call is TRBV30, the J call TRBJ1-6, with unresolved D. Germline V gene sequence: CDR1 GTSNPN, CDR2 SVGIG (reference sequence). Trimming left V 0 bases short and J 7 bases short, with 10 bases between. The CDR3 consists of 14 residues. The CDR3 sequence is CAWSVRAGNSPLHF. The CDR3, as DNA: TGTGCCTGGAGTGTTCGGGCGGGCAATTCACCCCTCCACTTT.

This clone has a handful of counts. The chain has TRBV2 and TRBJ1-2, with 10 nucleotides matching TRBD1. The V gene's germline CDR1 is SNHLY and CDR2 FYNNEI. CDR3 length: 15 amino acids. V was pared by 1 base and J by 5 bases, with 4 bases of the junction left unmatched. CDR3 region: CASSEGQGALYGYTF. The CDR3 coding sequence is TGTGCCAGCAGTGAAGGACAGGGGGCTCTTTATGGCTACACCTTC. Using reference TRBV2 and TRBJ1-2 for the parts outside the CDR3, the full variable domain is EPEVTQTPSHQVTQMGQEVILRCVPISNHLYFYWYRQILGQKVEFLVSFYNNEISEKSEIFDDQFSVERPDGSNFTLKIRSTKLEDSAMYFCASSEGQGALYGYTFGSGTRLTVV.

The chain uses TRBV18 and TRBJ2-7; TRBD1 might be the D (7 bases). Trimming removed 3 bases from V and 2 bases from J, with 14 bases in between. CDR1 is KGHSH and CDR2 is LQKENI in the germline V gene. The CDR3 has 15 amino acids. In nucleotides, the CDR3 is TGTGCCAGCTCACCCCAGGGGGGAGAGGCCTACGAGCAGTACTTC. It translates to CASSPQGGEAYEQYF.